This record looks at one T cell receptor beta chain sequence and its context. Its specificity is unknown. TCRdb keeps only in-frame clones here, not all; method: immunoSEQ multiplex PCR. The data hold some 90,000 clones, with 70% to 90% observed a single time. The sample originates from a study of T cell responses to AZD1222 COVID-19 vaccine. V dropped 5 bases and J dropped 6; count of bases not matched to a gene: 8. The CDR3 extends over 14 amino acids. CDR1 is MNHEY and CDR2 is SMNVEV in the germline V gene (reference sequence). General observations from the study: There were mostly white British donors and more females than males, and clonal diversity was possibly underestimated. Baseline antibody screening turned up just a handful of seropositive AZD1222 recipients.

Specimen: peripheral blood, collected on day 0 of AZD1222 vaccination. This chain joins TRBV27 and TRBJ1-2, with TRBD1 matching over 8 bases. The sequence was obtained from an adult in good health. CDR3 protein: CASSPARTGNGYTF. CDR3 DNA sequence: TGTGCCAGCAGTCCGGCCAGGACAGGGAATGGCTACACCTTC.